These 28 T cell receptor beta chains came from one sample sequenced in a study of T-cell memory formation after mild COVID-19. TCRdb reprocessed the 5' RACE reads with MiXCR, giving one entry per CDR3 protein. Of about 340,000 distinct CDR3 sequences listed, 20% to 25% are singletons. The specimen was PBMCs or a T cell subset sorted from them (not recorded which). Receptor source: a man aged 18 to 35 who had mild COVID-19 (a few samples of this study predate the infection). Cell type and time point are not known.

V and J are TRBV14 and TRBJ2-5, with D unresolved. CDR1 and CDR2 (germline): SGHDN, FVKESK. V lost 5 bases and J 1 base, leaving 11 bases between the germline ends. This CDR3 contains 14 residues. The CDR3: CASSGGYSQETQYF. The DNA of the CDR3 is TGTGCCAGCAGCGGTGGATACAGCCAAGAGACCCAGTACTTC.

The gene calls are TRBV5-1 and TRBJ1-5, with 9 positions matching TRBD1. There are 14 residues in the CDR3. Per germline, CDR1 SGHRS and CDR2 YFSETQ. V lost 4 bases and J lost 9; bases outside the gene matches: 8. This chain's CDR3 is CASSVGTGSAPQHF. The CDR3 DNA is TGCGCCAGCAGCGTGGGGACAGGGAGCGCGCCCCAGCATTTT. The full variable domain, in which reference TRBV5-1 and TRBJ1-5 provide the parts outside the CDR3, is KAGVTQTPRYLIKTRGQQVTLSCSPISGHRSVSWYQQTPGQGLQFLFEYFSETQRNKGNFPGRFSGRQFSNSRSEMNVSTLELGDSALYLCASSVGTGSAPQHFGDGTRLSIL.

The J gene is TRBJ1-1, the V gene TRBV3-1; D uncertain. Germline V gene data show CDR1 as LGHDT and CDR2 as YNNKEL (reference sequence). V dropped 2 bases and J dropped 1 base, with 8 bases sitting between them. There are 14 residues in the CDR3. The CDR3 nucleotides read TGTGCCAGCAGCCAAAGGACGGGGAACACTGAAGCTTTCTTT. Translation: CASSQRTGNTEAFF.

This clonotype was seen a handful of times. The V gene is TRBV4-2, the J gene TRBJ1-3; no firm D call. V lost 0 bases, J lost 4 bases, and 13 bases lay in between. This CDR3 is 16 amino acids long. From germline, CDR1 is LGHNA and CDR2 YNFKEQ. The chain's CDR3 is CASSQEGSLSGNTIYF. CDR3 nucleotides: TGTGCCAGCAGCCAAGAGGGATCTCTGTCCGGAAACACCATATATTTT.

This clonotype was recorded a few times. This chain uses TRBV11-2 with TRBJ2-1; possibly TRBD2 for D (6 bases). The CDR3 consists of 13 residues. V was shortened by 5 bases and J by 7 bases, with 12 bases between the two germline ends. Germline V lookup: CDR1 SGHAT, CDR2 FQNNGV. CDR3 region: CASSQIRGNEQFF. As DNA, the CDR3 is TGTGCCAGCAGCCAGATCCGGGGGAATGAGCAGTTCTTC.

The chain combines TRBV5-1 with TRBJ1-1; D remains unclear. From germline, CDR1 is SGHRS and CDR2 YFSETQ. The CDR3 contains 15 residues. The V gene lost 4 bases and the J gene lost 1 base, with 14 bases spanning the gap. The CDR3 nucleotides are TGCGCCAGCAGCCCCGTGGGAACCCCGAACACTGAAGCTTTCTTT. Its protein product is CASSPVGTPNTEAFF.

This clonotype was seen more than once but under ten times. The rearrangement joins TRBV5-1 to TRBJ2-3; D is perhaps TRBD1 or TRBD2 (5 bases each). This CDR3 has 13 amino acids. Trimming took 4 bases from V and 8 from J, leaving 14 bases between them. The germline V gene encodes CDR1 SGHRS and CDR2 YFSETQ. CDR3: CASSEGPPGTQYF. The CDR3 coding sequence is TGCGCCAGCAGCGAGGGACCGCCAGGTACGCAGTATTTT. Combining the CDR3 with reference TRBV5-1 and TRBJ2-3 gives the whole variable domain KAGVTQTPRYLIKTRGQQVTLSCSPISGHRSVSWYQQTPGQGLQFLFEYFSETQRNKGNFPGRFSGRQFSNSRSEMNVSTLELGDSALYLCASSEGPPGTQYFGPGTRLTVL.

A single count supports this clonotype. This sequence joins TRBV11-2 and TRBJ1-4; TRBD1 matches 7 bases. Germline V gene data show CDR1 as SGHAT and CDR2 as FQNNGV. The V and J ends lost 1 base and 4 bases, in that order; junction bases with no gene match: 6. The CDR3 totals 16 residues. The CDR3, as DNA: TGTGCCAGCAGCTTAGGAACGGCAGGGGGTAATGAAAAACTGTTTTTT. Residues: CASSLGTAGGNEKLFF.

This clonotype has a single count. The chain couples TRBV9 to TRBJ2-2, with a tentative D call TRBD2 (7 bases). This CDR3 has 15 amino acids. The V gene's germline CDR1 is SGDLS and CDR2 YYNGEE. Trimming removed 3 bases from V and 5 bases from J, with 14 bases in between. The CDR3 loop is CASSGGGRGTGELFF. CDR3 nucleotides: TGTGCCAGCAGCGGCGGGGGCCGGGGGACCGGGGAGCTGTTTTTT.

The table lists this clonotype with many counts. The chain couples TRBV5-6 to TRBJ2-2; D is unresolved. CDR1 and CDR2 (germline): SGHDT, YYEEEE. The V and J ends lost 0 bases and 6 bases respectively, with 12 bases between them. The CDR3 length is 15 residues. DNA of the CDR3: TGTGCCAGCAGCTTGGCCATTCTGGGTCCCGGGGAGCTGTTTTTT. This gives the protein CASSLAILGPGELFF.

This clonotype was seen a few times. This rearrangement joins TRBV7-2 to TRBJ1-6; TRBD1 is a possible D gene (5 bases). Germline V gene data show CDR1 as SGHTA and CDR2 as FQGNSA. Between the trimmed V and J ends, which lost 8 bases and 8 bases, there was a span of 16 bases. This CDR3 comprises 14 residues. Written as DNA, the CDR3 is TGTGCCAGCGACCCAGGGTTAGGATATTCACCCCTCCACTTT. Residues: CASDPGLGYSPLHF.

This clonotype has only a few counts. CDR3 bases: TGTGCCAGCAGCTTTGAACAGCTGAACTCACCCCTCCACTTT. This gives the protein CASSFEQLNSPLHF. The chain recombines TRBV7-9 with TRBJ1-6; D is unresolved. Per germline, CDR1 SEHNR and CDR2 FQNEAQ (reference sequence). The CDR3 totals 14 residues. The V end was cut by 3 bases, the J end by 10 bases, with 13 bases between.

The V and J genes are TRBV5-1 and TRBJ1-1, with D maybe TRBD1 (5 bases). Between the trimmed V and J ends, which lost 5 bases and 2 bases, there was a span of 22 bases. Germline CDR1 and CDR2: SGHRS and YFSETQ. CDR3 size: 17 residues. The CDR3 nucleotides read TGCGCCAGCAGGCGCGGTCTGGGGGGGAAGTATAACACTGAAGCTTTCTTT. It is translated as CASRRGLGGKYNTEAFF.

The V call is TRBV27, the J call TRBJ1-2, with TRBD1 identical over 7 bases. Germline loops: CDR1 MNHEY, CDR2 SMNVEV (reference sequence). V dropped 2 bases and J dropped 1; count of bases not matched to a gene: 10. CDR3 length: 17 residues. The DNA for the CDR3 is TGTGCCAGCAGTTTAGCCCAGGGGGGGGATGTTAACTATGGCTACACCTTC. Translating gives CASSLAQGGDVNYGYTF.

This clonotype was recorded many times. This chain connects TRBV7-9 to TRBJ1-4; 9 nucleotides align to TRBD1. From germline, CDR1 is SEHNR and CDR2 FQNEAQ (reference sequence). V lost 3 bases to trimming and J lost 3 bases; unmatched junction nucleotides: 8. This CDR3 has 17 amino acids. In DNA form, the CDR3 reads TGTGCCAGCAGCTTCGGACAGGGGCGAGGGTCTAATGAAAAACTGTTTTTT. It translates to CASSFGQGRGSNEKLFF.

This clonotype was counted a few times. The CDR3 sequence: CASRLGGDTDTQYF. CDR3 DNA sequence: TGTGCCAGCAGACTGGGGGGGGACACAGATACGCAGTATTTT. The V and J genes are TRBV28 and TRBJ2-3; TRBD2 agrees at 7 bases. Germline assignment: CDR1 MDHEN and CDR2 SYDVKM. V shed 6 bases and J 2 bases; nucleotides not matched to a gene: 5. This CDR3 has 14 amino acids. Filled out from reference TRBV28 and TRBJ2-3, the complete variable domain reads DVKVTQSSRYLVKRTGEKVFLECVQDMDHENMFWYRQDPGLGLRLIYFSYDVKMKEKGDIPEGYSVSREKKERFSLILESASTNQTSMYLCASRLGGDTDTQYFGPGTRLTVL.

This clonotype came up a few times. This chain joins TRBV7-9 and TRBJ1-1, with 7 nucleotides matching TRBD1. The CDR3 spans 12 residues. CDR1 and CDR2 from the germline V gene are SEHNR and FQNEAQ (reference sequence). J gave up 11 bases and V 5 bases, and 8 bases lay outside the gene matches. The CDR3 sequence is CASSLQGPEAFF. The CDR3 coding sequence is TGTGCCAGCAGCCTACAGGGGCCGGAGGCTTTCTTT.

The chain recombines TRBV7-6 with TRBJ2-5; TRBD2 aligns across 10 bases. V shed 2 bases, J shed 0 bases, and the junction held 6 bases outside the gene matches. Germline CDR1 is SGHVS and CDR2 is FNYEAQ. The CDR3 is 17 residues long. The CDR3, as DNA: TGTGCCAGCAGCTTAAATCTAGCGGGGGAGTACCAAGAGACCCAGTACTTC. Amino acids: CASSLNLAGEYQETQYF.

This clonotype came up a few times. The V and J genes are TRBV12-3 or TRBV12-4 and TRBJ2-3; tentative D call: TRBD1 (5 bases). The V gene lost 6 bases and the J gene lost 2 bases, with 12 bases spanning the gap. This CDR3 is 14 amino acids long. Written as DNA, the CDR3 is TGTGCCAGCAGCCCGACAGTGACCACAGATACGCAGTATTTT. This gives the protein CASSPTVTTDTQYF.

This clonotype has a handful of counts. The rearrangement links TRBV6-2 or TRBV6-3 to TRBJ2-7; 7 bases align to TRBD1. Per germline, CDR1 MNHEY and CDR2 SVGEGT. This CDR3 region has 14 residues. The V segment lost 8 bases and the J segment 7 bases; nucleotides outside the gene matches: 14. The CDR3 DNA follows: TGTGCCAGCCGAACCATGGACAGGAGGTGGGAGCAGTACGTC. Translation gives CASRTMDRRWEQYV.

The chain carries TRBV19 and TRBJ2-4, with 11 bases that match TRBD2. This CDR3 is built from 17 residues. CDR1 and CDR2 (germline): LNHDA, SQIVND (reference sequence). J lost 7 bases, V lost 3 bases, and 11 bases had no gene match. CDR3 loop: CASSIRASGGTMNIQYF. CDR3 in DNA: TGTGCCAGTAGTATTCGAGCTAGCGGGGGGACGATGAACATTCAGTACTTC.

This clonotype turned up a few times. The J gene is TRBJ2-1, the V gene TRBV6-5, with 8 bases lining up with TRBD1. Germline V gene lookup returns CDR1 MNHEY and CDR2 SVGAGI. The CDR3 has 17 residues. With 4 bases clipped from V and 8 bases from J, the junction kept 16 bases outside the gene matches. In DNA, the CDR3 is TGTGCCAGCAGTTCGACAGGGGACCCCACCGTCCTGCATGAGCAGTTCTTC. Translation gives CASSSTGDPTVLHEQFF.

This chain links TRBV4-1 with TRBJ1-4, with TRBD1 matching over 8 bases. Looked up from germline, CDR1 is MGHRA and CDR2 is YSYEKL. The length of the CDR3 is 15 residues. The J segment lost 5 bases and the V segment lost 5 bases, leaving 7 bases of the junction unmatched. CDR3 region: CASSARTGTNEKLFF. In DNA, the CDR3 is TGCGCCAGCAGCGCGCGGACAGGGACCAATGAAAAACTGTTTTTT.

The rearrangement links TRBV25-1 to TRBJ2-5; 8 nucleotides agree with TRBD2. J lost 3 bases, V lost 2 bases, and 2 bases had no gene match. CDR1 is MGHDK, CDR2 SYGVNS, per germline. CDR3 length: 14 amino acids. In DNA, the CDR3 is TGTGCCAGCAGTGAAGCGGGGGGAAAAGAGACCCAGTACTTC. This translates into CASSEAGGKETQYF.

This clonotype has ten or more counts. The gene calls are TRBV15 and TRBJ2-3, with D hard to call. The length of the CDR3 is 11 residues. V was clipped by 3 bases and J by 6 bases, with 4 bases between them. Germline V lookup: CDR1 LNHNV, CDR2 YYDKDF (reference sequence). CDR3 in DNA: TGTGCCACCAGCAGCGTGGATACGCAGTATTTT. This translates into CATSSVDTQYF.

The chain employs TRBV25-1 and TRBJ2-2, with D tentatively TRBD1 (5 bases). Germline assignment: CDR1 MGHDK and CDR2 SYGVNS. Deletions cut 4 bases from V and 4 bases from J, with 13 bases between. This CDR3 comprises 15 residues. Here the CDR3 DNA reads TGTGCCAGCAGTGTCACAGGAGTGAGCACCGGGGAGCTGTTTTTT. It translates to CASSVTGVSTGELFF.

Only a few counts were recorded for this clonotype. The chain joins TRBV3-1 to TRBJ1-1; 8 positions agree with TRBD1. The CDR3 is 21 residues long. V gave up 0 bases and J gave up 2 bases; unmatched junction bases: 20. Germline CDR1 and CDR2: LGHDT and YNNKEL (reference sequence). CDR3 coding DNA: TGTGCCAGCAGCCAAGAAGGAGAGCGTCCCGGGACAGGCGATAGCAACACTGAAGCTTTCTTT. Residues: CASSQEGERPGTGDSNTEAFF.

The sample holds a few counts of this clonotype. V and J are TRBV18 and TRBJ2-5; D is uncertain. V was shortened by 3 bases and J by 2 bases, with 7 bases between the two germline ends. Germline V lookup: CDR1 KGHSH, CDR2 LQKENI. The CDR3 sequence is 13 residues long. The CDR3 sequence: CASSPSAQETQYF. DNA of the CDR3: TGTGCCAGCTCACCGTCGGCTCAAGAGACCCAGTACTTC.